Shown below are 24 T cell receptor beta chains from a single sample sequenced in a study of blood T cell repertoires in COVID-19. Libraries were prepared by immunoSEQ multiplex PCR; TCRdb keeps only in-frame clonotypes and omits some of them. The sample includes 260,000 or so clones, more than 80% of them seen just once. Sample: peripheral blood. Receptors were obtained from a woman of 80 years or more with COVID-19, enrolled during active disease.

This rearrangement joins TRBV2 to TRBJ2-1, with D tentatively TRBD1 (6 bases). The CDR3 loop spans 14 amino acids. Per the germline V gene, CDR1 is SNHLY and CDR2 is FYNNEI. V was trimmed by 6 bases and J by 7 bases, leaving 16 bases between them. In nucleotides, the CDR3 is TGTGCCAGCAGCATTGGAGTCCAGGGGAATGAGCAGTTCTTC. It codes for CASSIGVQGNEQFF.

The rearrangement uses TRBV15 and TRBJ2-5, with TRBD2 matching 7 bases. J lost 1 base, V lost 1 base, and 9 bases had no gene match. Looked up from germline, CDR1 is LNHNV and CDR2 is YYDKDF (reference sequence). The CDR3 extends over 17 amino acids. As DNA, the CDR3 is TGTGCCACCAGCAGAGTAAGGACTAGGGTTACCCAAGAGACCCAGTACTTC. Its translation: CATSRVRTRVTQETQYF.

The chain joins TRBV5-5 to TRBJ2-7, with TRBD1 as a possible D gene (5 bases). The length of the CDR3 is 14 residues. V lost 4 bases and J lost 6, with 17 bases in between. CDR1 is SGHKS, CDR2 YYEKEE, per germline (reference sequence). CDR3 bases: TGTGCCAGCAGCCTGAACAGGCCCCCACTCGAGCAGTACTTC. This gives the protein CASSLNRPPLEQYF.

The chain has TRBV4-1 and TRBJ1-5; possibly TRBD1 for D (5 bases). The CDR3 covers 18 residues. Trimming shortened V by 4 bases and J by 1 base, and 20 bases separated the two germline ends. The V gene's germline CDR1 is MGHRA and CDR2 YSYEKL. The CDR3 loop is CASSPVQGRGRSNQPQHF. CDR3 coding DNA: TGCGCCAGCAGCCCCGTCCAGGGAAGGGGTCGAAGCAATCAGCCCCAGCATTTT.

This clone was seen only a few times. V usage is TRBV2 and J usage is TRBJ1-5; perhaps TRBD1 as D (6 bases). Per the germline V gene, CDR1 is SNHLY and CDR2 is FYNNEI. Trimming removed 5 bases from V and 5 bases from J, with 13 bases in between. The CDR3 runs to 14 residues. CDR3: CASSRVGGDQPQHF. CDR3 in DNA: TGTGCCAGCAGTAGGGTAGGGGGGGATCAGCCCCAGCATTTT. The full variable domain, in which reference TRBV2 and TRBJ1-5 provide the parts outside the CDR3, is EPEVTQTPSHQVTQMGQEVILRCVPISNHLYFYWYRQILGQKVEFLVSFYNNEISEKSEIFDDQFSVERPDGSNFTLKIRSTKLEDSAMYFCASSRVGGDQPQHFGDGTRLSIL.

The genes are TRBV5-4 and TRBJ2-7; the match to TRBD1 covers 7 bases. CDR3 length: 13 amino acids. J lost 6 bases, V lost 0 bases, and 3 bases had no gene match. Germline CDR1 and CDR2: SGHNT and YYREEE (reference sequence). The CDR3 protein is CASSLEQGREQYF. CDR3 DNA: TGTGCCAGCAGCTTGGAACAGGGGCGCGAGCAGTACTTC.

This clone appeared once. The chain carries TRBV18 and TRBJ1-6; 10 bases agree with TRBD1. This CDR3 contains 15 residues. The J segment lost 10 bases and the V segment lost 4 bases, leaving 7 bases of the junction unmatched. The germline V gene encodes CDR1 KGHSH and CDR2 LQKENI. The DNA for the CDR3 is TGTGCCAGCTCACAAACCGGGACAGGGGACTCACCCCTCCACTTT. As protein: CASSQTGTGDSPLHF. Full variable domain (missing parts from reference TRBV18 and TRBJ1-6): NAGVMQNPRHLVRRRGQEARLRCSPMKGHSHVYWYRQLPEEGLKFMVYLQKENIIDESGMPKERFSAEFPKEGPSILRIQQVVRGDSAAYFCASSQTGTGDSPLHFGNGTRLTVT.

This clone appeared a few times. The chain employs TRBV24-1 and TRBJ1-2; D may be TRBD1 (5 bases). The length of the CDR3 is 15 residues. Germline V gene data show CDR1 as KGHDR and CDR2 as SFDVKD. V was cut by 4 bases and J by 0 bases, with 11 bases left in between. The CDR3 region is CATSDPGNSNYGYTF. The CDR3, as DNA: TGTGCCACCAGTGACCCAGGGAATTCTAACTATGGCTACACCTTC.

The J gene is TRBJ2-7, the V gene TRBV24-1; D possibly corresponds to TRBD2 (6 bases). CDR1 is KGHDR, CDR2 SFDVKD, per germline. This CDR3 has 17 amino acids. V lost 6 bases and J 3 bases, leaving 23 bases between the germline ends. The CDR3 spells CATSCTGSHIRSYEQYF. CDR3 nucleotides: TGTGCCACCAGTTGTACCGGGAGCCACATTAGGAGCTACGAGCAGTACTTC.

V usage is TRBV18 and J usage is TRBJ1-2; 9 bases agree with TRBD1. Germline V CDR1 and CDR2: KGHSH, LQKENI. The CDR3 runs to 15 residues. J lost 8 bases, V lost 1 base, and 8 bases had no gene match. For the CDR3, the DNA is TGTGCCAGCTCACCACTTTCCGGACAGGGGAAAGGCTACACCTTC. Its translation is CASSPLSGQGKGYTF. Drawing the rest from reference TRBV18 and TRBJ1-2, the complete variable domain is NAGVMQNPRHLVRRRGQEARLRCSPMKGHSHVYWYRQLPEEGLKFMVYLQKENIIDESGMPKERFSAEFPKEGPSILRIQQVVRGDSAAYFCASSPLSGQGKGYTFGSGTRLTVV.

The chain couples TRBV9 to TRBJ1-1; 9 bases align to TRBD1. Germline V gives CDR1 SGDLS, CDR2 YYNGEE. This CDR3 spans 15 amino acids. V was clipped by 4 bases and J by 3 bases; unmatched bases: 7. As DNA, the CDR3 is TGTGCCAGCAGCCCGCGGGACAGGGCTGACACTGAAGCTTTCTTT. Protein: CASSPRDRADTEAFF.

This sequence joins TRBV3-1 (or the pseudogene TRBV3-2) and TRBJ2-1; 7 nucleotides agree with TRBD2. Germline V lookup: CDR1 LGHDT, CDR2 YNNKEL (reference sequence). Unmatched junction bases numbered 10, after V lost 4 bases and J lost 7 bases. This CDR3 contains 15 residues. CDR3 region: CASSRKGLVRNEQFF. In DNA, the CDR3 is TGTGCCAGCAGCCGAAAAGGACTAGTTCGGAATGAGCAGTTCTTC.

The genes are TRBV9 and TRBJ1-3; 7 nucleotides align to TRBD1. Unmatched junction bases numbered 3, after V lost 0 bases and J lost 0 bases. Germline values: CDR1 SGDLS, CDR2 YYNGEE. The CDR3 runs to 16 residues. In DNA form, the CDR3 reads TGTGCCAGCAGCGTAGATTCAGGGGGCTCTGGAAACACCATATATTTT. It specifies CASSVDSGGSGNTIYF.

This chain uses TRBV5-1 with TRBJ2-1, with a possible D match to TRBD2 (7 bases). The CDR3 runs 15 residues. V was cut by 6 bases and J by 4 bases, with 17 bases left in between. Germline CDR1 is SGHRS and CDR2 is YFSETQ. The CDR3 DNA follows: TGCGCCAGCACCGAGGGAGGGGGATCTTACAATGAGCAGTTCTTC. It yields the protein CASTEGGGSYNEQFF.

CDR3 sequence (DNA): TGTGCCAGCAGTTGGGGACAGGGAAGCGGCACTGAAGCTTTCTTT. Protein product: CASSWGQGSGTEAFF. V is TRBV27 and J is TRBJ1-1, with 9 bases fitting TRBD1. The length of the CDR3 is 15 residues. Per germline, CDR1 MNHEY and CDR2 SMNVEV (reference sequence). Trimming took 4 bases from V and 4 from J; bases not matched to a gene: 7.

The gene calls are TRBV7-2 and TRBJ2-2, with 7 bases that match TRBD2. Per germline, CDR1 SGHTA and CDR2 FQGNSA. V gave up 2 bases and J gave up 6 bases; unmatched junction bases: 9. The CDR3 sequence is 16 residues long. CDR3 DNA sequence: TGTGCCAGCAGCTTACTGAGCGGGATCTCGGCCGGGGAGCTGTTTTTT. Its protein is CASSLLSGISAGELFF.

This chain uses TRBV24-1 with TRBJ2-1; 7 nucleotides agree with TRBD2. Germline V gene sequence: CDR1 KGHDR, CDR2 SFDVKD. After removal of 7 bases from V and 11 bases from J, the junction contained 10 bases not matched to a gene. This CDR3 comprises 13 residues. The CDR3 sequence is CATRGGESPKQFF. Written as DNA, the CDR3 is TGTGCCACCAGGGGGGGGGAGAGCCCTAAGCAGTTCTTC.

The J gene is TRBJ2-3, the V gene TRBV4-2; 9 bases are shared with TRBD2. There are 17 residues in the CDR3. Unmatched junction bases numbered 6, after V lost 0 bases and J lost 2 bases. Per the germline V gene, CDR1 is LGHNA and CDR2 is YNFKEQ. Here the CDR3 DNA reads TGTGCCAGCAGCCAAGATAAGAGCGGGGGGTACACAGATACGCAGTATTTT. It codes for CASSQDKSGGYTDTQYF.

The sample holds one count of this clone. V usage is TRBV9 and J usage is TRBJ1-1; D remains ambiguous. Germline V gives CDR1 SGDLS, CDR2 YYNGEE. The CDR3 is 15 residues long. V was cut by 0 bases and J by 0 bases, with 9 bases left in between. CDR3 protein: CASSVVNTMNTEAFF. As DNA, the CDR3 is TGTGCCAGCAGCGTAGTGAACACGATGAACACTGAAGCTTTCTTT.

This chain connects TRBV3-1 (or the pseudogene TRBV3-2) to TRBJ1-3, with 7 bases fitting TRBD1. Germline V gene data show CDR1 as LGHDT and CDR2 as YNNKEL (reference sequence). This CDR3 is built from 13 residues. V lost 4 bases, J lost 4 bases, and 1 base stayed unmatched. The CDR3 sequence is CASSRDRGNTIYF. For the CDR3, the DNA is TGTGCCAGCAGCCGGGACAGAGGAAACACCATATATTTT.

A single count supports this clone. V usage is TRBV14 and J usage is TRBJ2-7, with 9 bases lining up with TRBD1. The CDR3 runs 15 residues. J was trimmed by 2 bases and V by 2 bases; bases with no gene match: 4. CDR1 and CDR2 (germline): SGHDN, FVKESK. CDR3 in amino acids: CASSQSGTGTYEQYF. Written as DNA, the CDR3 is TGTGCCAGCAGCCAATCCGGGACAGGGACCTACGAGCAGTACTTC.

The chain carries TRBV28 and TRBJ1-3; D is undetermined. This CDR3 contains 13 residues. Trimming stripped 6 bases from V and 1 base from J, with 7 bases between. Germline CDR1 reads MDHEN; CDR2 reads SYDVKM. CDR3 region: CASRGGSGNTIYF. CDR3 in DNA: TGTGCCAGCAGGGGAGGGTCTGGAAACACCATATATTTT.

The chain uses TRBV7-9 and TRBJ2-4; TRBD1 agrees at 8 bases. Trimming took 2 bases from V and 2 from J; bases not matched to a gene: 2. The CDR3 extends over 15 amino acids. Germline values: CDR1 SEHNR, CDR2 FQNEAQ (reference sequence). The CDR3: CASSLWTGSKNIQYF. The CDR3 DNA reads as TGTGCCAGCAGCTTATGGACAGGGTCCAAAAACATTCAGTACTTC. The full variable domain, completed using reference TRBV7-9 and TRBJ2-4, is DTGVSQNPRHKITKRGQNVTFRCDPISEHNRLYWYRQTLGQGPEFLTYFQNEAQLEKSRLLSDRFSAERPKGSFSTLEIQRTEQGDSAMYLCASSLWTGSKNIQYFGAGTRLSVL.

This chain links TRBV5-1 with TRBJ1-5; 7 nucleotides match TRBD1. The CDR3 runs 15 residues. CDR1 is SGHRS and CDR2 is YFSETQ in the germline V gene. J gave up 3 bases and V 0 bases, and 3 bases lay outside the gene matches. CDR3 sequence (DNA): TGCGCCAGCAGCTTGGGAACAGGGGACAATCAGCCCCAGCATTTT. Residues: CASSLGTGDNQPQHF. The variable domain in full, with the rest retrieved from reference TRBV5-1 and TRBJ1-5, is KAGVTQTPRYLIKTRGQQVTLSCSPISGHRSVSWYQQTPGQGLQFLFEYFSETQRNKGNFPGRFSGRQFSNSRSEMNVSTLELGDSALYLCASSLGTGDNQPQHFGDGTRLSIL.